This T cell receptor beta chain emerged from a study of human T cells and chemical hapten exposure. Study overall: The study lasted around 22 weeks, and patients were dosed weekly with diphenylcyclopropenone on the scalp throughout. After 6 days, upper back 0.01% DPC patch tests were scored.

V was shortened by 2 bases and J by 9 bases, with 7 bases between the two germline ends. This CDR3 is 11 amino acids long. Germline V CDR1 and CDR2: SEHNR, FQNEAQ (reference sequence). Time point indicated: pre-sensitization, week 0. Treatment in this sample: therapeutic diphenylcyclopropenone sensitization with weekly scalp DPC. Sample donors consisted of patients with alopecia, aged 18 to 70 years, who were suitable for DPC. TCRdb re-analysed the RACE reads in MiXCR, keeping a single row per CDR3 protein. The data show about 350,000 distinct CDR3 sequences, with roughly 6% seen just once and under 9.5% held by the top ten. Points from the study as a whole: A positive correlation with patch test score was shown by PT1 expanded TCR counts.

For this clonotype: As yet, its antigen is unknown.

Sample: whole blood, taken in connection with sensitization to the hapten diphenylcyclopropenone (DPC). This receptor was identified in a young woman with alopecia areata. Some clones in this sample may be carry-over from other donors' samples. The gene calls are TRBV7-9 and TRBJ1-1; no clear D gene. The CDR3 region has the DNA TGTGCCAGCAGCTTATCAGGTCAAGCTTTCTTT. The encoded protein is CASSLSGQAFF. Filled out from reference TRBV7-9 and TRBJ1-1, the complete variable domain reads DTGVSQNPRHKITKRGQNVTFRCDPISEHNRLYWYRQTLGQGPEFLTYFQNEAQLEKSRLLSDRFSAERPKGSFSTLEIQRTEQGDSAMYLCASSLSGQAFFGQGTRLTVV.